The rows below give T cell receptor beta chains drawn from one sample of a study of blood T cell repertoires in COVID-19. This table comes from immunoSEQ multiplex PCR, and its TCRdb copy is limited to in-frame clones, with some not included. The profile shows roughly 140,000 clones, around 80% of them singletons. Source material: peripheral blood. All receptors derive from a woman aged 50 to 65 in a cohort sampled during active or convalescent COVID-19. The CDR3 runs from the conserved cysteine through the conserved F or W. The order of the fields is J gene, D gene, V gene, clone size, CDR3 protein, CDR3 DNA. D genes are given only for firm matches. Expanded clones are given a class, and other clones once, few, many or no size at all.

TRBJ2-7	TRBD1	TRBV6-2/TRBV6-3	NA	CASSTGTGGYEQYF	TGTGCCAGCAGTACCGGGACAGGGGGGTACGAGCAGTACTTC
TRBJ2-3	NA	TRBV11-3	NA	CASSFNSGDTQYF	TGTGCCAGCAGCTTCAACAGCGGAGATACGCAGTATTTT
TRBJ1-1	NA	TRBV27	NA	CASSSQGGTEAFF	TGTGCCAGCAGTTCACAAGGAGGGACTGAAGCTTTCTTT
TRBJ2-2	TRBD2	TRBV7-3	NA	CASRSGTSGTGELFF	TGTGCCAGCAGGTCCGGGACTAGCGGGACGGGGGAGCTGTTTTTT
TRBJ2-2	TRBD1	TRBV5-1	NA	CASSLGVTGGNTGELFF	TGCGCCAGCAGCTTGGGGGTCACAGGGGGCAACACCGGGGAGCTGTTTTTT
TRBJ2-1	TRBD2	TRBV7-3	NA	CASSSQPLAGGSSYNEQFF	TGTGCCAGCAGCTCCCAACCCTTAGCGGGGGGGAGCTCCTACAATGAGCAGTTCTTC
TRBJ2-1	NA	TRBV6-5	NA	CASSKEAGLYNEQFF	TGTGCCAGCAGCAAAGAGGCGGGGCTTTACAATGAGCAGTTCTTC
TRBJ2-3	TRBD2	TRBV4-3	NA	CASSQGLAGQSTDTQYF	TGCGCCAGCAGCCAGGGACTAGCGGGGCAGAGCACAGATACGCAGTATTTT
TRBJ1-2	TRBD1	TRBV6-1	NA	CASSEGQGDNGYTF	TGTGCCAGCAGTGAGGGCCAGGGGGACAATGGCTACACCTTC
TRBJ2-2	NA	TRBV4-1	NA	CASSPADWNTGELFF	TGCGCCAGCAGCCCCGCAGATTGGAACACCGGGGAGCTGTTTTTT
TRBJ1-5	NA	TRBV2	once	CASRTDRLQPQHF	TGTGCCAGCAGGACAGACAGGCTACAGCCCCAGCATTTT
TRBJ1-2	TRBD1	TRBV10-3	few	CAISPGQGAFGYTF	TGTGCCATCAGTCCGGGACAGGGGGCATTTGGCTACACCTTC
TRBJ1-6	NA	TRBV10-3	NA	CAIGTDRNSPLHF	TGTGCCATCGGCACGGACAGAAATTCACCCCTCCACTTT
TRBJ1-5	NA	TRBV10-3	NA	CAISDPGTLSNQPQHF	TGTGCCATCAGTGACCCCGGGACACTTAGCAATCAGCCCCAGCATTTT
TRBJ1-2	TRBD1	TRBV6-5	NA	CASSQQGWRGYTF	TGTGCCAGCAGTCAACAGGGGTGGCGTGGCTACACCTTC